Detailed here is one T cell receptor beta chain. The junction shows a germline mismatch at one end, possibly a read error. This entry is derived from a study of blood T cell repertoires in COVID-19. Study information: Specimens from acute and convalescent COVID-19 originated in the United States, Italy and Spain. Sources were T cells, B-cell-depleted T cells, or PBMCs; the material itself was cDNA or gDNA.

CDR1 is SGDLS, CDR2 YYNGEE, per germline. This CDR3 spans 16 amino acids. In the source study's methods: Reference gene primer amplification gave estimated nucleated cell counts. Some clones are missing from TCRdb's copy, which holds only in-frame ones; the method was immunoSEQ multiplex PCR. V, J and clone size are taken as reported in that table, and D and trimming were inferred from the DNA itself. The sample holds 110,000 to 150,000 clones, under 85% seen once. The specimen sequenced was peripheral blood. The chain recombines TRBV9 with TRBJ1-1; a possible D gene is TRBD1 (5 bases). The origin of this receptor is an elderly woman in a cohort sampled during active or convalescent COVID-19. CDR3 in DNA: TGTGCCAGCAGCGTAGAGGCAGGGAGGATGAACACTGAAGCTTTTTTT. It encodes CASSVEAGRMNTEAFF.